These 27 T cell receptor beta chains originate from one sample sequenced in a study of T cell repertoires in cytomegalovirus infection (dated by TCRdb to 2018 to 2020). The treatment or condition label here, explained by the study, means: in vitro stimulation with specific CMV peptide epitopes to enrich CMV-specific T cells. Reads for this sample came from an Illumina HiSeq 1500. In TCRdb, the public reads were trimmed at Q25 with fastp and aligned with MiXCR, with productive beta chains retained. Each record represents a unique CDR3 protein, reported with the most common genes and DNA among its rows. A total of roughly 500,000 distinct CDR3 sequences appear in this sample, 42% of them only once. Around 44% of the sample rests with the top ten. These TCRs' antigens remain unknown. Sample: cultured PBMCs, taken from culture after CMV antigen stimulation. The receptor source for this set is a human donor in good health (CMV status not recorded). Some clones in this sample may be carry-over from other donors' samples.

The chain uses TRBV7-2 and TRBJ1-2, with D possibly TRBD1 on 5 matching bases. Trimming took 0 bases from V and 8 from J, leaving 16 bases between them. Germline V gene data show CDR1 as SGHTA and CDR2 as FQGNSA. This CDR3 has 15 residues. The CDR3 sequence: CASSLAHSQGWGYTF. The DNA of the CDR3 is TGTGCCAGCAGCTTAGCTCACAGTCAGGGTTGGGGCTACACCTTC.

The chain links TRBV7-6 to TRBJ2-1; 10 positions agree with TRBD2. Germline trimming cut 6 bases from V and 7 bases from J; bases unmatched to any gene: 6. The germline CDR1 and CDR2 sequences are SGHVS and FNYEAQ. The CDR3 runs to 14 residues. The CDR3 region is CASRQSGRGNEQFF. CDR3 bases: TGTGCCAGCAGGCAAAGCGGGAGGGGAAATGAGCAGTTCTTC.

The table lists this clonotype with a few counts. The chain employs TRBV7-2 and TRBJ2-7, with 7 bases matching TRBD2. J gave up 7 bases and V 4 bases, and 4 bases lay outside the gene matches. This CDR3 contains 12 residues. Germline lookup yields CDR1 SGHTA and CDR2 FQGNSA. The CDR3 bases are TGTGCCAGCAGCTGGTGGGAGGGTGAGCAGTACTTC. Protein sequence: CASSWWEGEQYF.

The chain has TRBV12-3 or TRBV12-4 and TRBJ2-1; D is possibly TRBD2 (6 bases). The ends were cut back, 7 bases at V and 3 bases at J, with 19 bases in the middle. This CDR3 is built from 16 residues. CDR3 region: CASNLYGGKFYNEQFF. The DNA for the CDR3 is TGTGCCAGCAACCTCTATGGGGGGAAATTCTACAATGAGCAGTTCTTC.

The rearrangement uses TRBV7-9 and TRBJ2-1; tentatively, D is TRBD2 (5 bases). This CDR3 contains 16 residues. V was trimmed by 2 bases and J by 0 bases, leaving 11 bases between them. From germline, CDR1 is SEHNR and CDR2 FQNEAQ (reference sequence). The CDR3 region is CASSLHRDPSYNEQFF. DNA of the CDR3: TGTGCCAGCAGCTTACACCGGGATCCCTCCTACAATGAGCAGTTCTTC.

This clonotype was counted ten times or more. The chain is built from TRBV7-8 and TRBJ1-5, with D perhaps TRBD1 (5 bases). Per germline, CDR1 SGHVS and CDR2 FQNEAQ. The CDR3 runs to 15 residues. The germline V and J ends were trimmed by 1 base and 7 bases, with 14 bases remaining between them. The CDR3 loop is CASSLVPGRGQPQHF. In DNA form, the CDR3 reads TGTGCCAGCAGCTTAGTGCCAGGGCGTGGGCAGCCCCAGCATTTT. The full variable domain, in which reference TRBV7-8 and TRBJ1-5 provide the parts outside the CDR3, is GAGVSQSPRYKVAKRGQDVALRCDPISGHVSLFWYQQALGQGPEFLTYFQNEAQLDKSGLPSDRFFAERPEGSVSTLKIQRTQQEDSAVYLCASSLVPGRGQPQHFGDGTRLSIL.

V gene TRBV13 combines with J gene TRBJ2-4; 7 nucleotides match TRBD2. Germline CDR1 and CDR2: PRHDT and FYEKMQ (reference sequence). V was clipped by 4 bases and J by 7 bases; unmatched bases: 7. The length of the CDR3 is 14 residues. DNA of the CDR3: TGTGCCAGCAGCTCCCGGGGGGTGGGGAACATTCAGTACTTC. This encodes CASSSRGVGNIQYF.

This clonotype was observed at least ten times. The chain recombines TRBV7-2 with TRBJ2-6; D assignment may be TRBD1 or TRBD2 (5 bases each). Germline-derived CDR1 and CDR2 are SGHTA and FQGNSA. V was shortened by 5 bases and J by 1 base, with 15 bases between the two germline ends. There are 17 residues in the CDR3. This CDR3 reads CASSGRDGVSGANVLTF. The CDR3 nucleotides read TGTGCCAGCAGCGGCCGGGACGGTGTTTCTGGGGCCAACGTCCTGACTTTC.

This clonotype came up a few times. J is TRBJ1-2 and V is TRBV19; D remains ambiguous. Germline V CDR1 and CDR2: LNHDA, SQIVND (reference sequence). V lost 9 bases, J lost 0 bases, and 11 bases lay in between. There are 13 residues in the CDR3. The CDR3 region is CASRLSPNYGYTF. The CDR3 DNA follows: TGTGCCAGCCGCTTAAGCCCTAACTATGGCTACACCTTC.

This clonotype was found a few times. This sequence joins TRBV7-9 and TRBJ2-1, with D possibly being TRBD2 (6 bases). The CDR3 runs to 16 residues. The V end lost 2 bases, the J end lost 7 bases, and 18 bases lay between the germline ends. The germline gives CDR1 SEHNR, CDR2 FQNEAQ (reference sequence). For the CDR3, the DNA is TGTGCCAGCAGCTTACCGGGAGCCGTCCTTGTGAATGAGCAGTTCTTC. Translation gives CASSLPGAVLVNEQFF. The whole variable domain, filled in from reference TRBV7-9 and TRBJ2-1, reads DTGVSQNPRHKITKRGQNVTFRCDPISEHNRLYWYRQTLGQGPEFLTYFQNEAQLEKSRLLSDRFSAERPKGSFSTLEIQRTEQGDSAMYLCASSLPGAVLVNEQFFGPGTRLTVL.

This chain joins TRBV7-2 and TRBJ2-7, with D unclear. V dropped 1 base and J dropped 2 bases, with 9 bases sitting between them. This CDR3 region has 14 residues. Germline values: CDR1 SGHTA, CDR2 FQGNSA. The CDR3 here is CASSLVPRTYEQYF. The CDR3, as DNA: TGTGCCAGCAGCTTAGTTCCTAGAACCTACGAGCAGTACTTC.

This clonotype was recorded a few times. The chain couples TRBV7-9 to TRBJ2-7; 11 positions agree with TRBD1. The trim removed 6 bases at V and 1 base at J, leaving 2 bases unmatched. Germline assignment: CDR1 SEHNR and CDR2 FQNEAQ (reference sequence). The CDR3 is 14 amino acids. CDR3 bases: TGTGCCAGCAGGGGGACAGGGGGTTCCTACGAGCAGTACTTC. This encodes CASRGTGGSYEQYF.

The chain is built from TRBV7-2 and TRBJ2-7, with TRBD2 as a possible D gene (5 bases). The germline V gene encodes CDR1 SGHTA and CDR2 FQGNSA. The ends were cut back, 5 bases at V and 3 bases at J, with 17 bases in the middle. This CDR3 has 15 amino acids. CDR3 nucleotides: TGTGCCAGCAGCCCTTTAGTAGGTCGGGGCTACGAGCAGTACTTC. Its translation is CASSPLVGRGYEQYF. The full variable domain, its missing parts supplied by reference TRBV7-2 and TRBJ2-7, is GAGVSQSPSNKVTEKGKDVELRCDPISGHTALYWYRQSLGQGLEFLIYFQGNSAPDKSGLPSDRFSAERTGGSVSTLTIQRTQQEDSAVYLCASSPLVGRGYEQYFGPGTRLTVT.

The rearrangement joins TRBV2 to TRBJ2-1; 9 nucleotides align to TRBD2. Losses at the gene ends were 7 bases for V and 6 bases for J; bases not matched to a gene: 10. Looked up from germline, CDR1 is SNHLY and CDR2 is FYNNEI. The CDR3 sequence is 15 residues long. Here the CDR3 DNA reads TGTGCCAGCACTCGGCTAGCGGGGAGTTTCAATGAGCAGTTCTTC. Translating gives CASTRLAGSFNEQFF. Full variable domain (remainder filled in from reference TRBV2 and TRBJ2-1): EPEVTQTPSHQVTQMGQEVILRCVPISNHLYFYWYRQILGQKVEFLVSFYNNEISEKSEIFDDQFSVERPDGSNFTLKIRSTKLEDSAMYFCASTRLAGSFNEQFFGPGTRLTVL.

For the CDR3, the DNA is TGTGCCAGCCGGGACAGGGGAATGAACGAGCAGTACTTC. Translating it yields CASRDRGMNEQYF. The genes are TRBV7-2 and TRBJ2-7; 10 nucleotides agree with TRBD1. The germline CDR1 and CDR2 sequences are SGHTA and FQGNSA. The V and J ends lost 8 bases and 5 bases, in that order; junction bases with no gene match: 6. This CDR3 contains 13 residues.

The chain uses TRBV28 and TRBJ2-4; no clear D gene. Trimming removed 7 bases at V and 0 bases at J, with 7 bases between. The CDR3 has 13 amino acids. Germline CDR1 and CDR2: MDHEN and SYDVKM. DNA for the CDR3: TGTGCCAGCAATCCGGGAGCCAAAAACATTCAGTACTTC. Its protein is CASNPGAKNIQYF.

The CDR3 nucleotides read TGTGCCAGCTCACCCAGGGGACAGGGGTCGGATGAGCAGTTCTTC. It specifies CASSPRGQGSDEQFF. The chain recombines TRBV18 with TRBJ2-1; 10 bases are a match to TRBD1. The J segment lost 8 bases and the V segment lost 3 bases, leaving 7 bases of the junction unmatched. CDR1 KGHSH and CDR2 LQKENI come from the germline V gene. The CDR3 covers 15 residues. The full variable domain, rest sourced from reference TRBV18 and TRBJ2-1, is NAGVMQNPRHLVRRRGQEARLRCSPMKGHSHVYWYRQLPEEGLKFMVYLQKENIIDESGMPKERFSAEFPKEGPSILRIQQVVRGDSAAYFCASSPRGQGSDEQFFGPGTRLTVL.

The genes are TRBV19 and TRBJ2-1, with a tentative D call TRBD2 (5 bases). This CDR3 has 16 amino acids. The germline gives CDR1 LNHDA, CDR2 SQIVND (reference sequence). The V gene lost 8 bases and the J gene lost 1 base, with 18 bases spanning the gap. The CDR3 region is CASSGLRARSYNEQFF. The CDR3 DNA is TGTGCCAGTTCCGGCTTGCGGGCGCGGTCCTACAATGAGCAGTTCTTC.

The chain is built from TRBV28 and TRBJ2-4; TRBD2 matches at 9 bases. Germline lookup yields CDR1 MDHEN and CDR2 SYDVKM. With V trimmed by 7 bases and J by 1 base, 14 bases remained unmatched. This CDR3 has 18 amino acids. This chain's CDR3 is CASTSQRGAVLAKNIQYF. As DNA, the CDR3 is TGTGCCAGCACCTCCCAGCGGGGGGCCGTCTTGGCCAAAAACATTCAGTACTTC.

This chain connects TRBV20-1 to TRBJ2-2, with D unclear. Germline CDR1 reads DFQATT; CDR2 reads SNEGSKA (reference sequence). Between the trimmed V and J ends, which lost 6 bases and 2 bases, there was a span of 10 bases. The CDR3 extends over 13 amino acids. CDR3 sequence (DNA): TGCAGTGCGCTAGACGTAAACACCGGGGAGCTGTTTTTT. This sequence encodes CSALDVNTGELFF.

The chain joins TRBV7-4 to TRBJ2-2; 7 nucleotides align to TRBD1. The germline V gene encodes CDR1 SGHVT and CDR2 SQSDAQ. The CDR3 covers 16 residues. Trimming at V came to 0 bases and at J to 6 bases, leaving 7 bases not matched to a gene. In DNA, the CDR3 is TGTGCCAGCAGCTTAGCCCACGACAGGGCCCCCGGGGAGCTGTTTTTT. Its protein product is CASSLAHDRAPGELFF.

The V call is TRBV20-1, the J call TRBJ2-5; D is perhaps TRBD1 (6 bases). Germline V lookup: CDR1 DFQATT, CDR2 SNEGSKA (reference sequence). Trimming shortened V by 0 bases and J by 1 base, and 21 bases separated the two germline ends. The CDR3 length is 18 residues. The CDR3: CSARDWIPQGRLQETQYF. As DNA, the CDR3 is TGCAGTGCTAGAGATTGGATCCCTCAGGGGCGTCTCCAAGAGACCCAGTACTTC.

There are a few counts of this clonotype. The CDR3 DNA follows: TGTGCCAGCAGCTTAGGGTCCTACAATCAGCCCCAGCATTTT. Its translation is CASSLGSYNQPQHF. The gene calls are TRBV7-8 and TRBJ1-5; D uncertain. The length of the CDR3 is 14 residues. V lost 1 base, J lost 3 bases, and 7 bases lay in between. Germline V gene lookup returns CDR1 SGHVS and CDR2 FQNEAQ.

This chain connects TRBV6-2 or TRBV6-3 to TRBJ2-7; 11 bases are a match to TRBD2. Germline CDR1 MNHEY, CDR2 SVGEGT. With 5 bases clipped from V and 7 bases from J, the junction kept 10 bases outside the gene matches. The CDR3 sequence is 15 residues long. The CDR3 reads CASSPQLAGVKEQYF. In nucleotides, the CDR3 is TGTGCCAGCAGTCCCCAACTAGCGGGAGTGAAAGAGCAGTACTTC.

The V call is TRBV20-1, the J call TRBJ2-1; 7 positions match TRBD2. The CDR3 is made up of 16 amino acids. The V and J ends lost 7 bases and 3 bases, in that order; junction bases with no gene match: 15. Germline assignment: CDR1 DFQATT and CDR2 SNEGSKA (reference sequence). The DNA of the CDR3 is TGCAGTGGCGAAGAGTTCGGCGGGGGATACTACAATGAGCAGTTCTTC. Translation: CSGEEFGGGYYNEQFF.

V gene TRBV6-8 combines with J gene TRBJ1-5, with TRBD1 matching 10 bases. There are 18 residues in the CDR3. The V and J ends lost 0 bases and 9 bases, in that order; junction bases with no gene match: 14. Germline values: CDR1 MNHGY, CDR2 SAAAGT. This chain's CDR3 is CASSYSALGTGVQWPQHF. Written as DNA, the CDR3 is TGTGCCAGCAGTTACTCAGCCCTGGGGACAGGGGTCCAATGGCCCCAGCATTTT.

This clonotype has more than one count but fewer than ten. This chain links TRBV6-5 with TRBJ2-1, with D possibly being TRBD1 or TRBD2 (6 bases each). Germline V lookup: CDR1 MNHEY, CDR2 SVGAGI. This CDR3 is built from 15 residues. V was trimmed by 5 bases and J by 4 bases, leaving 15 bases between them. The CDR3 protein is CASSRGVTTYNEQFF. The CDR3 DNA sequence: TGTGCCAGCAGTAGGGGGGTGACAACTTACAATGAGCAGTTCTTC.